This T cell receptor beta chain was recovered during a study of human T cells and chemical hapten exposure. Study details: The study traced per-sample TCR yield variation mainly to small differences in pooled library volumes. Study-wide results and limits: Unchanged with DPC sensitization were TCRs above 1 in 1000 frequency.

The time point was: healthy volunteer bleed at 2 weeks. It was unfractionated whole blood from which total RNA was extracted. Each CDR3 protein is one row after TCRdb ran MiXCR on the RACE reads. This table holds roughly 130,000 distinct CDR3 sequences, approximately 9.1% found once. The V gene lost 0 bases and the J gene lost 1 base, with 9 bases spanning the gap. The CDR3 extends over 15 amino acids. From germline, CDR1 is MGHRA and CDR2 YSYEKL. This clonotype was seen a few times. Its target is unknown. Sample: whole blood. J is TRBJ1-1 and V is TRBV4-1, with unresolved D. The TCR was taken from a male donor in good health. Some clones in this sample may be carry-over from other donors' samples. CDR3 nucleotides: TGCGCCAGCAGCCAAGATCAGGCTTCGAACACTGAAGCTTTCTTT. Translation gives CASSQDQASNTEAFF.